This paragraph covers one T cell receptor beta chain sequence. This entry belongs to a study of blood T cell repertoires in COVID-19. Turning to the study itself: The United States, Italy and Spain were the sources of the acute and convalescent COVID-19 samples. T cells, B-cell-depleted T cells, or PBMCs provided the cDNA or gDNA that served as material.

Germline V gives CDR1 LGHDT, CDR2 YNNKEL (reference sequence). Trimming removed 6 bases from V and 8 bases from J; junction bases left unmatched: 4. This CDR3 comprises 14 residues. Per the original methods: Reference gene primer amplification gave estimated nucleated cell counts. Assay used: immunoSEQ multiplex PCR; TCRdb lists only in-frame clones, some missing. That table gives V, J and clone size, and the DNA gave D and trimming. The table has tens of thousands of clones, approximately 76% seen once; the top ten hold about a sixth. This clonotype was sampled from a man in his sixties or seventies with active or convalescent COVID-19. This chain connects TRBV3-1 (or the pseudogene TRBV3-2) to TRBJ2-1; 13 bases map to TRBD2. Sequenced: peripheral blood. The CDR3 here is CASRTSGGAHEQFF. The CDR3 bases are TGTGCCAGCAGAACTAGCGGGGGGGCACATGAGCAGTTCTTC.